The 8 T cell receptor beta chains presented below share a single source sample, sequenced in a study of blood T cell repertoires in COVID-19 (dated by TCRdb to about 2020). The library was obtained by the immunoSEQ multiplex PCR assay. TCRdb provides this immuneACCESS table in a form limited to in-frame rearrangements. Some clones are lacking; in checked studies, under half of them reflect an unresolved V gene, and why the rest are absent is not known. This sample gives about 150,000 clones in total; about four fifths of them show up just once. The ten largest account for less than 3% of the sample. The sample was peripheral blood. The receptors here all came from a woman older than 75 with COVID-19, enrolled during active disease.

CDR3: CASGQVHGYTF. The CDR3 coding sequence is TGTGCCAGTGGACAGGTTCATGGCTACACCTTC. The chain combines TRBV2 with TRBJ1-2, with 7 bases aligning to TRBD1. Germline CDR1 SNHLY, CDR2 FYNNEI. The trim removed 9 bases at V and 6 bases at J, leaving 4 bases unmatched. This CDR3 spans 11 amino acids.

The genes are TRBV27 and TRBJ2-5; 8 bases map to TRBD2. With 6 bases clipped from V and 3 bases from J, the junction kept 9 bases outside the gene matches. This CDR3 has 15 amino acids. Germline V CDR1 and CDR2: MNHEY, SMNVEV (reference sequence). This CDR3 is CASRGLRREEETQYF. DNA of the CDR3: TGTGCCAGCAGGGGCCTGAGGCGGGAGGAAGAGACCCAGTACTTC.

The chain combines TRBV7-9 with TRBJ1-2, with 8 bases aligning to TRBD1. Looked up from germline, CDR1 is SEHNR and CDR2 is FQNEAQ (reference sequence). V trimming: 5 bases; J trimming: 6 bases; junction bases outside the gene matches: 17. The CDR3 is 17 amino acids. The CDR3 DNA sequence: TGTGCCAGCAGCCCCCGCGAGGGGGCCAGGGGGCTAGATGGCTACACCTTC. Translation: CASSPREGARGLDGYTF.

The chain uses TRBV19 and TRBJ1-2; 10 bases agree with TRBD1. The CDR3 sequence is 15 residues long. V shed 9 bases and J 0 bases; nucleotides not matched to a gene: 7. Per the germline V gene, CDR1 is LNHDA and CDR2 is SQIVND (reference sequence). The CDR3 DNA is TGTGCCAGCAAGGACAGGGGGAGAACTAACTATGGCTACACCTTC. This sequence encodes CASKDRGRTNYGYTF.

The chain combines TRBV7-2 with TRBJ2-1; 9 nucleotides align to TRBD2. The CDR3 sequence is 14 residues long. V was clipped by 10 bases and J by 8 bases; unmatched bases: 12. Germline V gives CDR1 SGHTA, CDR2 FQGNSA. The CDR3 reads CATNGRGGLHEQFF. The DNA for the CDR3 is TGTGCCACAAACGGGCGGGGGGGCCTCCATGAGCAGTTCTTC.

The chain employs TRBV5-4 and TRBJ2-5; 7 bases match TRBD2. This CDR3 spans 17 amino acids. The V segment lost 0 bases and the J segment 2 bases; nucleotides outside the gene matches: 10. The germline gives CDR1 SGHNT, CDR2 YYREEE (reference sequence). The CDR3 region is CASSLAVQAGLQETQYF. In DNA, the CDR3 is TGTGCCAGCAGCTTGGCTGTTCAAGCGGGGTTGCAAGAGACCCAGTACTTC. The full variable domain, completed using reference TRBV5-4 and TRBJ2-5, is ETGVTQSPTHLIKTRGQQVTLRCSSQSGHNTVSWYQQALGQGPQFIFQYYREEENGRGNFPPRFSGLQFPNYSSELNVNALELDDSALYLCASSLAVQAGLQETQYFGPGTRLLVL.

J is TRBJ2-1 and V is TRBV5-8; D perhaps matches TRBD1 (6 bases). Between the trimmed V and J ends, which lost 7 bases and 5 bases, there was a span of 16 bases. This CDR3 has 14 residues. Germline V gene data show CDR1 as SGHTS and CDR2 as YDEGEE. The CDR3 loop reads CASGRRQVNNEQFF. In DNA form, the CDR3 reads TGTGCCAGCGGAAGGAGACAGGTCAACAATGAGCAGTTCTTC.

The rearrangement links TRBV6-5 to TRBJ2-1; 10 positions agree with TRBD1. Germline lookup yields CDR1 MNHEY and CDR2 SVGAGI. Unmatched junction bases numbered 5, after V lost 2 bases and J lost 4 bases. The CDR3 has 16 amino acids. The CDR3 nucleotides are TGTGCCAGCAGTTACCGACGACAGGGGGCTTACAATGAGCAGTTCTTC. This gives the protein CASSYRRQGAYNEQFF.